This TCR beta chain was observed in a study of T cell responses to AZD1222 COVID-19 vaccine. Whole-study findings and limits: Variant regions that are unmutated are reportedly the target of nearly half of spike-specific TCRs.

V was pared by 0 bases and J by 3 bases, with 8 bases between. The CDR3 runs to 15 residues. From germline, CDR1 is ENHRY and CDR2 SYGVKD. Measured with immunoSEQ multiplex PCR; TCRdb has only the in-frame clones, and not every one. The data hold about 150,000 clones, with 88% observed a single time. With respect to this clone: Its antigen is currently unknown.

Sample: peripheral blood, taken 28 days after the second dose of the MenACWY control vaccine. The V and J genes are TRBV10-3 and TRBJ2-2, with D possibly TRBD2 on 6 matching bases. The source is an adult who received the MenACWY meningococcal vaccine as a control. The CDR3 nucleotides are TGTGCCATCAGTGAGTCGGGGGGAGACACCGGGGAGCTGTTTTTT. This encodes CAISESGGDTGELFF.